These 22 T cell receptor beta chains originate from one sample sequenced in a study of chemoradiotherapy in HPV16-positive cancers. Generated by immunoSEQ multiplex PCR, the TCRdb table keeps only in-frame clones and is missing some. The sample includes 9,500 to 12,000 clones, less than 80% of them seen just once. This sample was taken from a patient who underwent chemoradiotherapy. These TCRs come from a human donor with HPV-associated anogenital cancer.

The chain links TRBV5-5 to TRBJ2-5; 12 positions agree with TRBD1. Germline assignment: CDR1 SGHKS and CDR2 YYEKEE (reference sequence). V lost 0 bases, J lost 5 bases, and 11 bases stayed unmatched. This CDR3 is built from 18 residues. The CDR3 here is CASSLVLEGQGARETQYF. In DNA form, the CDR3 reads TGTGCCAGCAGCTTGGTATTGGAGGGACAGGGGGCGCGGGAGACCCAGTACTTC.

This clone turned up a few times. This chain links TRBV10-3 with TRBJ2-2; TRBD2 matches at 10 bases. The CDR3 is made up of 15 amino acids. Germline assignment: CDR1 ENHRY and CDR2 SYGVKD. V lost 6 bases and J lost 5; bases outside the gene matches: 6. The CDR3 DNA sequence: TGTGCCATCAGGGGGACTAGCGACGTTACCGGGGAGCTGTTTTTT. Protein: CAIRGTSDVTGELFF.

This clone appeared once. V gene TRBV4-1 combines with J gene TRBJ1-3, with TRBD1 as a possible D gene (6 bases). The CDR3 loop spans 15 amino acids. The V gene's germline CDR1 is MGHRA and CDR2 YSYEKL. V was pared by 3 bases and J by 3 bases, with 12 bases between. The CDR3 spells CASSQATGFGNTIYF. The CDR3 DNA sequence: TGCGCCAGCAGCCAGGCCACAGGGTTTGGAAACACCATATATTTT.

This chain connects TRBV7-9 to TRBJ2-3, with D possibly being TRBD1 (6 bases). Germline lookup yields CDR1 SEHNR and CDR2 FQNEAQ (reference sequence). The CDR3 has 17 amino acids. V was trimmed by 4 bases and J by 5 bases, leaving 22 bases between them. CDR3 protein: CASSSTKTGEEEDTQYF. The CDR3 DNA reads TGTGCCAGCAGCTCTACTAAGACAGGCGAGGAGGAAGATACGCAGTATTTT.

In this sample, this clone turned up once. The chain joins TRBV7-3 to TRBJ2-1, with D possibly matching TRBD1 (6 bases). Trimming removed 2 bases at V and 7 bases at J, with 18 bases between. Germline CDR1 is SGHTA and CDR2 is FQGTGA. This CDR3 is built from 16 residues. The CDR3 protein is CASSLEGTRRRNEQFF. The CDR3 region has the DNA TGTGCCAGCAGCTTAGAAGGGACAAGGCGTCGGAATGAGCAGTTCTTC.

The CDR3 is CASSTFTGLAGDRRGTQYF. The CDR3, as DNA: TGTGCCAGCAGCACATTCACGGGACTAGCGGGGGACCGACGGGGGACCCAGTACTTC. The chain recombines TRBV5-6 with TRBJ2-5; 14 bases line up with TRBD2. The CDR3 has 19 residues. V lost 4 bases, J lost 7 bases, and 18 bases stayed unmatched. Germline V CDR1 and CDR2: SGHDT, YYEEEE.

V gene TRBV7-9 combines with J gene TRBJ2-5, with 8 positions matching TRBD2. Germline V lookup: CDR1 SEHNR, CDR2 FQNEAQ (reference sequence). Losses at the gene ends were 3 bases for V and 1 base for J; bases not matched to a gene: 4. The CDR3 is 15 amino acids. This chain's CDR3 is CASSLTGGRQETQYF. CDR3 in DNA: TGTGCCAGCAGCTTGACGGGAGGGCGCCAAGAGACCCAGTACTTC. The variable domain in full, with the rest retrieved from reference TRBV7-9 and TRBJ2-5, is DTGVSQNPRHKITKRGQNVTFRCDPISEHNRLYWYRQTLGQGPEFLTYFQNEAQLEKSRLLSDRFSAERPKGSFSTLEIQRTEQGDSAMYLCASSLTGGRQETQYFGPGTRLLVL.

This clone was seen more than once but under ten times. The genes are TRBV5-1 and TRBJ2-2; TRBD2 matches 11 bases. CDR1 and CDR2 (germline): SGHRS, YFSETQ. V lost 4 bases, J lost 1 base, and 6 bases stayed unmatched. This CDR3 is 17 amino acids long. This CDR3 is CASSAGTSGMNTGELFF. CDR3 coding DNA: TGCGCCAGCAGCGCCGGGACTAGCGGCATGAACACCGGGGAGCTGTTTTTT.

The rearrangement links TRBV7-9 to TRBJ2-3; D is unresolved. Germline lookup yields CDR1 SEHNR and CDR2 FQNEAQ (reference sequence). Trimming shortened V by 5 bases and J by 3 bases, and 12 bases separated the two germline ends. CDR3 length equals 14 residues. This CDR3 reads CASSPVTPTDTQYF. The CDR3 coding sequence is TGTGCCAGCAGCCCAGTCACTCCGACAGATACGCAGTATTTT.

This chain connects TRBV6-5 to TRBJ2-2, with 7 bases lining up with TRBD1. This CDR3 is 15 amino acids long. Germline trimming cut 6 bases from V and 7 bases from J; bases unmatched to any gene: 11. Germline CDR1 reads MNHEY; CDR2 reads SVGAGI. CDR3: CASRPDRVGRGELFF. In nucleotides, the CDR3 is TGTGCCAGCAGACCAGACAGGGTAGGGCGCGGGGAGCTGTTTTTT.

The V call is TRBV5-1, the J call TRBJ2-1; tentative D call: TRBD2 (5 bases). This CDR3 is built from 14 residues. Trimming removed 6 bases at V and 0 bases at J, with 10 bases between. Germline V CDR1 and CDR2: SGHRS, YFSETQ. The CDR3 DNA reads TGCGCCAGCAAGGAGGTCCTCTCCTACAATGAGCAGTTCTTC. The encoded protein is CASKEVLSYNEQFF.

The chain employs TRBV28 and TRBJ2-3; TRBD2 matches 8 bases. CDR1 is MDHEN and CDR2 is SYDVKM in the germline V gene. The CDR3 consists of 13 residues. J gave up 7 bases and V 5 bases, and 5 bases lay outside the gene matches. For the CDR3, the DNA is TGTGCCAGCAGTATAGCGGGGAGAAATACGCAGTATTTT. It specifies CASSIAGRNTQYF.

The sample holds one count of this clone. The rearrangement uses TRBV11-3 and TRBJ2-7; D gene ambiguous. With 1 base removed from V and 2 bases from J, the gap between germline ends came to 6 bases. CDR3 length: 13 amino acids. Germline CDR1 reads SGHNT; CDR2 reads YENEEA. This CDR3 is CASSLGYPYEQYF. As DNA, the CDR3 is TGTGCCAGCAGCTTAGGGTACCCCTACGAGCAGTACTTC.

The chain recombines TRBV4-3 with TRBJ2-2; D is ambiguous. V was shortened by 2 bases and J by 1 base, with 11 bases between the two germline ends. CDR3 size: 16 residues. The germline V gene encodes CDR1 LGHNA and CDR2 YSLEER. The CDR3 nucleotides are TGCGCCAGCAGCCAATCCAGAACGGAGAACACCGGGGAGCTGTTTTTT. It specifies CASSQSRTENTGELFF.

As for this clone: The sample carries other DNA sequences with the same CDR3. The chain has TRBV27 and TRBJ2-3; 7 bases fit TRBD2. The ends lost 3 bases at V and 6 bases at J; junction bases unmatched: 3. The germline gives CDR1 MNHEY, CDR2 SMNVEV (reference sequence). The CDR3 is 13 amino acids. This CDR3 is CASSFRGGDTQYF. CDR3 bases: TGTGCCAGCAGTTTTAGGGGAGGGGATACGCAGTATTTT.

The J gene is TRBJ2-3, the V gene TRBV6-4; D is perhaps TRBD2 (6 bases). Germline V gene lookup returns CDR1 MRHNA and CDR2 SNTAGT. V lost 0 bases to trimming and J lost 4 bases, with 8 bases between them. The CDR3 is 14 residues long. CDR3 nucleotides: TGTGCCAGCAGTGACTCTGGCGGGGCAGATACGCAGTATTTT. Translated: CASSDSGGADTQYF.

The gene calls are TRBV4-3 and TRBJ2-1; D uncertain. V was trimmed by 4 bases and J by 0 bases, leaving 7 bases between them. The CDR3 spans 14 residues. Germline V lookup: CDR1 LGHNA, CDR2 YSLEER. The CDR3 loop reads CASSLSSSYNEQFF. As DNA, the CDR3 is TGCGCCAGCAGCCTCTCTAGCTCCTACAATGAGCAGTTCTTC.

In nucleotides, the CDR3 is TGTGCCAGCAGTGACCGTGAAGCTTTCTTT. Translating it yields CASSDREAFF. The chain couples TRBV28 to TRBJ1-1, with D unresolved. The V gene's germline CDR1 is MDHEN and CDR2 SYDVKM. V was clipped by 5 bases and J by 7 bases, with 5 bases between them. The length of the CDR3 is 10 residues.

The J gene is TRBJ2-1, the V gene TRBV7-2; the D is unclear. Trimming stripped 6 bases from V and 9 bases from J, with 12 bases between. Per the germline V gene, CDR1 is SGHTA and CDR2 is FQGNSA. The CDR3 contains 12 residues. The CDR3 loop is CASSLLGFEQFF. The CDR3 coding sequence is TGTGCCAGCAGTCTTCTAGGTTTTGAGCAGTTCTTC.

The V gene is TRBV7-6, the J gene TRBJ1-3; D may be TRBD1 (6 bases). There are 18 residues in the CDR3. The germline gives CDR1 SGHVS, CDR2 FNYEAQ. V dropped 1 base and J dropped 4 bases, with 20 bases sitting between them. DNA for the CDR3: TGTGCCAGCAGCTTAGAAGGAAGGGACATAAGGAGGGGAAACACCATATATTTT. Translating it yields CASSLEGRDIRRGNTIYF.

The V and J genes are TRBV4-3 and TRBJ1-4; D perhaps matches TRBD1 (5 bases). The CDR3 is 14 residues long. V shed 3 bases and J shed 8 bases, with 13 bases lying between them. Germline loops: CDR1 LGHNA, CDR2 YSLEER. CDR3 DNA: TGCGCCAGCAGCCAGGACGTGGGGGTAGAAAAACTGTTTTTT. Translated, it gives CASSQDVGVEKLFF.

This clone has only one observation. J is TRBJ2-6 and V is TRBV30; TRBD1 matches 7 bases. The junction had 6 bases not matched to a gene; V was cut back by 2 bases and J by 2 bases. The CDR3 extends over 16 amino acids. The germline V gene has CDR1 GTSNPN and CDR2 SVGIG (reference sequence). CDR3 protein: CAWSYRGLTGANVLTF. In DNA form, the CDR3 reads TGTGCCTGGAGTTACAGGGGCCTGACTGGGGCCAACGTCCTGACTTTC.